This TCR beta chain was retrieved from a study of graft-versus-host responses after intestinal transplantation. Turning to the study itself: Each of the recipients got a multivisceral, liver-intestinal, or isolated intestinal transplant. General study points: GvH clones were identified in recipient marrow, with some first appearing in ileum or blood.

Produced via immunoSEQ multiplex PCR; TCRdb's table is partial and in-frame only. This sample has 80,000 or so clones, with approximately 90% found just once. The CDR3 covers 18 residues. V was clipped by 3 bases and J by 2 bases, with 20 bases between them. Looked up from germline, CDR1 is MRHNA and CDR2 is SNTAGT. A remark on this clone: Its antigen is currently unknown.

The sequence came from a human patient who received an intestinal transplant, so some T cells may come from the graft donor. The sequencing here drew on PBMCs, taken 98 days after intestinal transplantation. The genes are TRBV6-4 and TRBJ1-5; possible D gene TRBD1, 5 bases. CDR3 residues: CASSDIPGPEEGNQPQHF. CDR3 in DNA: TGTGCCAGCAGTGATATTCCGGGACCGGAGGAGGGCAATCAGCCCCAGCATTTT.